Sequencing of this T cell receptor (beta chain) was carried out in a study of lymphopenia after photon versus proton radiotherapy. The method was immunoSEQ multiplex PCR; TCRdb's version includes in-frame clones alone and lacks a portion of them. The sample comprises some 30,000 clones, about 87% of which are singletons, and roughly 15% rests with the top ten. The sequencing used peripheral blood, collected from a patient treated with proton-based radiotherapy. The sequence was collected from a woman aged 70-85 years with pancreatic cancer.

CDR3 coding DNA: TGTGCCAGCAGCGTCGCCCCCCAGAGAAACACCGGGGAGCTGTTTTTT. Translated: CASSVAPQRNTGELFF. The chain links TRBV9 to TRBJ2-2; no clear D. The CDR3 extends over 16 amino acids. The ends were cut back, 2 bases at V and 2 bases at J, with 13 bases in the middle. Germline loops: CDR1 SGDLS, CDR2 YYNGEE.